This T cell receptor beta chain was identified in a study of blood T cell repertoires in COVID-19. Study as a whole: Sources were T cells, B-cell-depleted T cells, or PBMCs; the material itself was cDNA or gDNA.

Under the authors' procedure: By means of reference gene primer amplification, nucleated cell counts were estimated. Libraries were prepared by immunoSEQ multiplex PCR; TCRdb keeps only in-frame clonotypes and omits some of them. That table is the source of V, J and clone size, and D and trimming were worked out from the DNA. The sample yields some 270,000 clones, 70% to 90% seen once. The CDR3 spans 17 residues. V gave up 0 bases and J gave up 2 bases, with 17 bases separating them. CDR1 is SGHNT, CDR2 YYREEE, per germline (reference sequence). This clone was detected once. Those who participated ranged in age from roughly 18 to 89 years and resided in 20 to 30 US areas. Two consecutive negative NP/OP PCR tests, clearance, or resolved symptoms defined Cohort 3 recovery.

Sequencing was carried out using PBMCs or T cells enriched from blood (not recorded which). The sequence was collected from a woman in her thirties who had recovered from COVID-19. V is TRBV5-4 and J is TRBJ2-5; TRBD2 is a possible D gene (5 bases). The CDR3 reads CASSLGVVGSGQETQYF. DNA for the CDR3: TGTGCCAGCAGCTTGGGGGTGGTTGGATCGGGGCAAGAGACCCAGTACTTC.